The 27 T cell receptor beta chains given below trace back to one sample, sequenced in a study of blood T cell repertoires in COVID-19. Only in-frame clones appear in the TCRdb table, and some are missing; sequencing was by immunoSEQ multiplex PCR. The sample has roughly 89,000 clones, about 82% seen once. Sequencing used peripheral blood. The receptors were gathered from a woman aged 80 or over with acute or convalescent COVID-19.

The chain has TRBV11-3 and TRBJ2-3; tentative D call: TRBD2 (5 bases). The germline V gene has CDR1 SGHNT and CDR2 YENEEA. The V end was cut by 2 bases, the J end by 6 bases, with 12 bases between. The CDR3 sequence is 14 residues long. The CDR3 sequence: CASSLREGSDTQYF. The CDR3, as DNA: TGTGCCAGCAGCTTAAGGGAAGGGAGCGATACGCAGTATTTT.

The chain has TRBV30 and TRBJ1-2, with D possibly matching TRBD1 (5 bases). Germline V gene lookup returns CDR1 GTSNPN and CDR2 SVGIG (reference sequence). V was trimmed by 2 bases and J by 7 bases, leaving 17 bases between them. This CDR3 is built from 14 residues. This chain's CDR3 is CAWSLPNGGTGYTF. CDR3 in DNA: TGTGCCTGGAGTTTGCCGAACGGAGGGACTGGCTACACCTTC.

The chain has TRBV6-4 and TRBJ2-7; 7 bases fit TRBD2. Per germline, CDR1 MRHNA and CDR2 SNTAGT. The CDR3 has 15 amino acids. J gave up 3 bases and V 3 bases, and 8 bases lay outside the gene matches. The CDR3 DNA follows: TGTGCCAGCAGTGAAAGGGGAGGGGAAGGCTACGAGCAGTACTTC. Residues: CASSERGGEGYEQYF.

Concerning this clone itself: One end of the junction does not line up with germline, which may come from a read error. The V and J genes are TRBV5-6 and TRBJ2-1; 9 positions agree with TRBD1. This CDR3 comprises 12 residues. Germline CDR1 and CDR2: SGHDT and YYEEEE. The CDR3 is CASSLNLQGAVF. Here the CDR3 DNA reads TGTGCCAGCAGCTTGAATTTACAGGGGGCCGTCTTC.

V gene TRBV6-5 combines with J gene TRBJ2-3; possibly TRBD1 for D (5 bases). Germline V CDR1 and CDR2: MNHEY, SVGAGI. Trimming shortened V by 8 bases and J by 4 bases, and 19 bases separated the two germline ends. The CDR3 has 15 amino acids. CDR3 sequence reads: CASLKPGLGADTQYF. DNA for the CDR3: TGTGCCAGCCTTAAACCGGGTTTAGGGGCAGATACGCAGTATTTT.

The chain combines TRBV6-1 with TRBJ1-6, with 12 positions matching TRBD1. CDR3 length equals 18 residues. Germline assignment: CDR1 MNHNS and CDR2 SASEGT. V dropped 2 bases and J dropped 5; count of bases not matched to a gene: 7. The DNA for the CDR3 is TGTGCCAGCAGTGAATCCCCCGGGACAGGGGGCAATAATTCACCCCTCCACTTT. It translates to CASSESPGTGGNNSPLHF.

The rearrangement joins TRBV2 to TRBJ2-1; 12 nucleotides align to TRBD2. V was clipped by 6 bases and J by 7 bases; unmatched bases: 7. The CDR3 length is 15 residues. CDR1 SNHLY and CDR2 FYNNEI come from the germline V gene. The CDR3 nucleotides read TGTGCCAGCAGGATACTAGCGGGGGGAGGTAATGAGCAGTTCTTC. Translating gives CASRILAGGGNEQFF.

This clone was seen a single time. This chain joins TRBV16 and TRBJ2-7; D ambiguous. There are 12 residues in the CDR3. The germline gives CDR1 KGHSY, CDR2 FQNENV. With 4 bases removed from V and 3 bases from J, the gap between germline ends came to 7 bases. In DNA form, the CDR3 reads TGTGCCAGCAGCCGCCGGGTCTACGAGCAGTACTTC. Residues: CASSRRVYEQYF.

The chain couples TRBV5-1 to TRBJ2-5; 10 positions agree with TRBD2. CDR1 and CDR2 from the germline V gene are SGHRS and YFSETQ. This CDR3 has 16 amino acids. J gave up 5 bases and V 0 bases, and 7 bases lay outside the gene matches. The CDR3 DNA reads TGCGCCAGCAGCTTGGTGCTAGCGGGGGCGGGGGAGACCCAGTACTTC. Protein: CASSLVLAGAGETQYF.

The chain is built from TRBV7-2 and TRBJ1-4; D unclear. This CDR3 has 15 residues. Germline assignment: CDR1 SGHTA and CDR2 FQGNSA. V lost 2 bases to trimming and J lost 7 bases, with 14 bases between them. The CDR3 sequence is CASSLLAIAGEKLFF. The CDR3 DNA follows: TGTGCCAGCAGCTTACTTGCTATTGCAGGTGAAAAACTGTTTTTT.

The rearrangement joins TRBV5-1 to TRBJ1-1, with D maybe TRBD1 (6 bases). V was clipped by 0 bases and J by 4 bases, with 13 bases between them. This CDR3 has 15 amino acids. From germline, CDR1 is SGHRS and CDR2 YFSETQ. CDR3 sequence: CASSLGAGVGTEAFF. DNA of the CDR3: TGCGCCAGCAGCTTGGGAGCAGGGGTGGGCACTGAAGCTTTCTTT.

This clone was seen just once. The genes are TRBV4-1 and TRBJ1-2, with 8 bases lining up with TRBD1. The junction had 3 bases not matched to a gene; V was cut back by 1 base and J by 2 bases. The CDR3 totals 15 residues. Germline V gene lookup returns CDR1 MGHRA and CDR2 YSYEKL. The CDR3 reads CASSQGTGRNYGYTF. The CDR3 DNA reads TGCGCCAGCAGCCAAGGGACAGGGAGGAACTATGGCTACACCTTC.

This clone was seen a handful of times. The chain combines TRBV6-1 with TRBJ2-7; 8 bases line up with TRBD1. Trimming took 1 base from V and 5 from J; bases not matched to a gene: 4. The germline V gene has CDR1 MNHNS and CDR2 SASEGT. CDR3 length: 14 residues. For the CDR3, the DNA is TGTGCCAGCAGTGAAGGGACAGGGCGAAACGAGCAGTACTTC. It specifies CASSEGTGRNEQYF.

The chain links TRBV30 to TRBJ1-1; D is possibly TRBD1 (6 bases). The V gene lost 0 bases and the J gene lost 3 bases, with 14 bases spanning the gap. This CDR3 has 15 amino acids. Germline V gene sequence: CDR1 GTSNPN, CDR2 SVGIG (reference sequence). This chain's CDR3 is CAWSVREGVHTEAFF. The CDR3 coding sequence is TGTGCCTGGAGTGTACGGGAGGGGGTGCACACTGAAGCTTTCTTT.

This chain connects TRBV7-2 to TRBJ1-4; D gene uncertain. Germline V gene data show CDR1 as SGHTA and CDR2 as FQGNSA. Trimming cost V 5 bases and J 5 bases, with 18 bases left between them. This CDR3 region has 16 residues. For the CDR3, the DNA is TGTGCCAGCAGCCCTTCCCCGACCCTAGAGAATGAAAAACTGTTTTTT. Its protein is CASSPSPTLENEKLFF.

The chain uses TRBV5-6 and TRBJ1-1; weak D call: TRBD1 (5 bases). The V and J ends lost 4 bases and 3 bases respectively, with 19 bases between them. Germline CDR1 reads SGHDT; CDR2 reads YYEEEE. The CDR3 extends over 16 amino acids. CDR3 loop: CASSGDFDSSHTEAFF. Here the CDR3 DNA reads TGTGCCAGCAGCGGGGACTTTGACAGTTCCCACACTGAAGCTTTCTTT.

The V call is TRBV19, the J call TRBJ1-4; perhaps TRBD1 as D (5 bases). Trimming took off 6 bases at V and 11 bases at J, with 19 bases between the two ends. Germline CDR1 is LNHDA and CDR2 is SQIVND (reference sequence). The CDR3 is 14 amino acids. CDR3 region: CASRLQGGSVKLFF. DNA for the CDR3: TGTGCCAGTAGACTTCAGGGAGGCTCCGTGAAACTGTTTTTT.

The chain employs TRBV5-1 and TRBJ1-6; tentatively, D is TRBD1 (5 bases). The CDR3 runs to 13 residues. V lost 0 bases, J lost 9 bases, and 7 bases lay in between. Germline CDR1 SGHRS, CDR2 YFSETQ. In DNA, the CDR3 is TGCGCCAGCAGCTTGGAGGGGATTTCACCCCTCCACTTT. Its translation: CASSLEGISPLHF.

This chain links TRBV3-1 (or the pseudogene TRBV3-2) with TRBJ1-3, with a possible D match to TRBD1 (6 bases). Trimming removed 0 bases at V and 0 bases at J, with 12 bases between. Germline CDR1 is LGHDT and CDR2 is YNNKEL (reference sequence). This CDR3 has 17 amino acids. CDR3 sequence reads: CASSQEPTGFSGNTIYF. The CDR3 nucleotides read TGTGCCAGCAGCCAAGAACCAACAGGGTTCTCTGGAAACACCATATATTTT.

This clone was detected once. This sequence joins TRBV6-2 or TRBV6-3 and TRBJ2-3; 10 positions match TRBD2. CDR3 size: 20 residues. Germline lookup yields CDR1 MNHEY and CDR2 SVGEGT. V was clipped by 2 bases and J by 3 bases; unmatched bases: 17. The CDR3 coding sequence is TGTGCCAGCAGTTACGCCCTTGGGAGGAGCGGGGGGGCCGGGACAGATACGCAGTATTTT. It translates to CASSYALGRSGGAGTDTQYF.

This clone was seen a single time. V gene TRBV10-3 combines with J gene TRBJ1-2, with 9 nucleotides matching TRBD1. The V gene's germline CDR1 is ENHRY and CDR2 SYGVKD. V lost 6 bases to trimming and J lost 7 bases; unmatched junction nucleotides: 6. The CDR3 consists of 13 residues. CDR3 loop: CAIRKQGARGYTF. CDR3 coding DNA: TGTGCCATCAGAAAACAGGGGGCGCGTGGCTACACCTTC.

This rearrangement joins TRBV2 to TRBJ2-7, with 9 bases identical to TRBD1. The V and J ends lost 8 bases and 4 bases, in that order; junction bases with no gene match: 12. The CDR3 totals 15 residues. Germline lookup yields CDR1 SNHLY and CDR2 FYNNEI. Written as DNA, the CDR3 is TGTGCCAGCTACCTGTTTGGACAGGGGTCGTACGAGCAGTACTTC. This gives the protein CASYLFGQGSYEQYF.

This chain uses TRBV28 with TRBJ1-5; TRBD1 is a possible D gene (6 bases). The V gene's germline CDR1 is MDHEN and CDR2 SYDVKM. This CDR3 comprises 15 residues. Trimming shortened V by 5 bases and J by 2 bases, and 13 bases separated the two germline ends. CDR3 loop: CASSPPGAGNQPQHF. The CDR3 DNA is TGTGCCAGCAGTCCCCCAGGGGCCGGCAATCAGCCCCAGCATTTT. Filled out from reference TRBV28 and TRBJ1-5, the complete variable domain reads DVKVTQSSRYLVKRTGEKVFLECVQDMDHENMFWYRQDPGLGLRLIYFSYDVKMKEKGDIPEGYSVSREKKERFSLILESASTNQTSMYLCASSPPGAGNQPQHFGDGTRLSIL.

The V and J genes are TRBV5-8 and TRBJ1-2; unclear D gene. CDR1 and CDR2 (germline): SGHTS, YDEGEE. V dropped 6 bases and J dropped 4 bases, with 16 bases sitting between them. The CDR3 covers 14 residues. The CDR3 DNA reads TGTGCCAGCACCCTCCTTCGGGGTTCCTATGGCTACACCTTC. Amino acids: CASTLLRGSYGYTF.

This chain joins TRBV7-9 and TRBJ2-3, with D perhaps TRBD1 (5 bases). CDR1 and CDR2 (germline): SEHNR, FQNEAQ (reference sequence). The CDR3 has 15 residues. Trimming removed 1 base from V and 3 bases from J, with 11 bases in between. For the CDR3, the DNA is TGTGCCAGCAGCTTAGGTGACAGACGGACAGATACGCAGTATTTT. Translated: CASSLGDRRTDTQYF.

This clone has a handful of counts. The V call is TRBV12-5, the J call TRBJ2-6; tentative D call: TRBD2 (6 bases). V was shortened by 5 bases and J by 4 bases, with 12 bases between the two germline ends. Germline V gives CDR1 LGHNT, CDR2 FRNRAP. The CDR3 length is 15 residues. CDR3 protein: CASGMGLAGANVLTF. The CDR3 DNA reads TGTGCTAGTGGTATGGGACTGGCCGGGGCCAACGTCCTGACTTTC.

V usage is TRBV9 and J usage is TRBJ2-5, with TRBD2 identical over 12 bases. Trimming removed 0 bases from V and 4 bases from J; junction bases left unmatched: 13. The CDR3 runs to 19 residues. CDR1 and CDR2 (germline): SGDLS, YYNGEE. In nucleotides, the CDR3 is TGTGCCAGCAGCGTAGAGCCTAGCGGGGGGGCTCGTAATATAGAGACCCAGTACTTC. Residues: CASSVEPSGGARNIETQYF.